This T cell receptor (beta chain) was sequenced in a study of T cell clones after liver transplantation. Study information: Graft-donor-reactive sequences were compared with third-party-reactive TCRbeta sequences from pre-transplant mixed lymphocyte reactions. Patients counted as tolerant after at least one year off all immunosuppression, enzymes not exceeding twice normal. Three of the eight recipients were HCV-positive; the rest had non-autoimmune, non-viral transplant indications.

Generated by immunoSEQ multiplex PCR, the TCRdb table keeps only in-frame clones and is missing some. Here the sample spans some 120,000 clones, 75% to 95% being singletons. There are 15 residues in the CDR3. Germline values: CDR1 SGHDT, CDR2 YYEEEE. J gave up 0 bases and V 4 bases, and 3 bases lay outside the gene matches. Sequenced material: CD4+ T cells from blood, taken 12 months after liver transplant. The clonotype originates from a human patient who received a liver transplant. Some T cells may trace back to the graft donor. The chain is built from TRBV5-6 and TRBJ2-1, with TRBD1 matching over 8 bases. The DNA for the CDR3 is TGTGCCAGCAGCCCCGGGACAGGCTCCTACAATGAGCAGTTCTTC. Encoded protein: CASSPGTGSYNEQFF.